These 8 T cell receptor beta chains came from one sample sequenced in a study of T cells in Graves' hyperthyroidism and ophthalmopathy. Amplified TCR beta CDR3 regions came from RNA transcripts. Using the HTBI primer set, a first-round RT-PCR was run on the TCR CDR3. One entry per CDR3 protein, called by TCRdb with MiXCR from the multiplex PCR reads. This table has more than 350,000 distinct CDR3 sequences, about 17% appearing once. Sequencing input: blood. The receptors come from a woman in her twenties or thirties with Graves' hyperthyroidism that later progressed to Graves' ophthalmopathy.

This clonotype has at least ten counts. This chain links TRBV11-2 with TRBJ2-3; D possibly uses TRBD1 or TRBD2 (7 bases each). Looked up from germline, CDR1 is SGHAT and CDR2 is FQNNGV. The CDR3 consists of 16 residues. Trimming took 5 bases from V and 1 from J, leaving 16 bases between them. The CDR3, as DNA: TGTGCCAGCAGCACCGGGGGGACAGAGGGCACAGATACGCAGTATTTT. Its translation is CASSTGGTEGTDTQYF.

This clonotype was picked up many times. The V call is TRBV11-2, the J call TRBJ2-5; D is possibly TRBD2 (5 bases). Germline V lookup: CDR1 SGHAT, CDR2 FQNNGV. V shed 2 bases and J shed 2 bases, with 15 bases lying between them. The CDR3 consists of 16 residues. CDR3 sequence reads: CASSLLGRRAQETQYF. CDR3 DNA sequence: TGTGCCAGCAGCTTACTTGGGAGACGAGCACAAGAGACCCAGTACTTC. The full variable domain, with the rest looked up from reference TRBV11-2 and TRBJ2-5, is EAGVAQSPRYKIIEKRQSVAFWCNPISGHATLYWYQQILGQGPKLLIQFQNNGVVDDSQLPKDRFSAERLKGVDSTLKIQPAKLEDSAVYLCASSLLGRRAQETQYFGPGTRLLVL.

This clonotype has ten or more counts. The chain links TRBV30 to TRBJ1-2; tentatively, D is TRBD1 (5 bases). CDR1 GTSNPN and CDR2 SVGIG come from the germline V gene (reference sequence). Trimming stripped 2 bases from V and 2 bases from J, with 6 bases between. This CDR3 is built from 12 residues. For the CDR3, the DNA is TGTGCCTGGAGTCAGGGAAACTATGGCTACACCTTC. Its translation: CAWSQGNYGYTF.

In this sample, this clonotype turned up many times. The chain has TRBV2 and TRBJ2-3, with D possibly being TRBD2 (6 bases). V lost 5 bases to trimming and J lost 3 bases, with 9 bases between them. The CDR3 totals 13 residues. Germline lookup yields CDR1 SNHLY and CDR2 FYNNEI. CDR3 in amino acids: CASSLEGTDTQYF. In DNA, the CDR3 is TGTGCCAGCAGTCTGGAGGGGACAGATACGCAGTATTTT.

This clonotype has at least ten counts. This chain uses TRBV5-1 with TRBJ1-2, with 9 bases fitting TRBD1. CDR3 length equals 14 residues. After removal of 3 bases from V and 10 bases from J, the junction contained 10 bases not matched to a gene. The V gene's germline CDR1 is SGHRS and CDR2 YFSETQ. The CDR3 DNA follows: TGCGCCAGCAGCTCCGGGACAGGGAAGGATGTCTACACCTTC. Its protein is CASSSGTGKDVYTF.

Ten or more counts support this clonotype. The chain uses TRBV27 and TRBJ2-7; D tentatively reads TRBD1 or TRBD2 (6 bases each). Germline V gives CDR1 MNHEY, CDR2 SMNVEV (reference sequence). This CDR3 comprises 14 residues. Trimming shortened V by 3 bases and J by 6 bases, and 15 bases separated the two germline ends. For the CDR3, the DNA is TGTGCCAGCAGTTTTGGGGGGCCGGATAGCGAGCAGTACTTC. It codes for CASSFGGPDSEQYF.

The J gene is TRBJ2-1, the V gene TRBV20-1; D is unclear. With 6 bases removed from V and 3 bases from J, the gap between germline ends came to 12 bases. The germline V gene has CDR1 DFQATT and CDR2 SNEGSKA (reference sequence). The CDR3 loop spans 13 amino acids. CDR3 nucleotides: TGCAGTGCACTCGCGACAAGCTACAATGAGCAGTTCTTC. Protein product: CSALATSYNEQFF.

Many counts were recorded for this clonotype. The J gene is TRBJ2-2, the V gene TRBV2; TRBD1 aligns across 7 bases. The CDR3 loop spans 15 amino acids. Per germline, CDR1 SNHLY and CDR2 FYNNEI. V was clipped by 5 bases and J by 1 base; unmatched bases: 4. CDR3 coding DNA: TGTGCCAGCAGTTACTACAGGGGGAACACCGGGGAGCTGTTTTTT. Protein: CASSYYRGNTGELFF.